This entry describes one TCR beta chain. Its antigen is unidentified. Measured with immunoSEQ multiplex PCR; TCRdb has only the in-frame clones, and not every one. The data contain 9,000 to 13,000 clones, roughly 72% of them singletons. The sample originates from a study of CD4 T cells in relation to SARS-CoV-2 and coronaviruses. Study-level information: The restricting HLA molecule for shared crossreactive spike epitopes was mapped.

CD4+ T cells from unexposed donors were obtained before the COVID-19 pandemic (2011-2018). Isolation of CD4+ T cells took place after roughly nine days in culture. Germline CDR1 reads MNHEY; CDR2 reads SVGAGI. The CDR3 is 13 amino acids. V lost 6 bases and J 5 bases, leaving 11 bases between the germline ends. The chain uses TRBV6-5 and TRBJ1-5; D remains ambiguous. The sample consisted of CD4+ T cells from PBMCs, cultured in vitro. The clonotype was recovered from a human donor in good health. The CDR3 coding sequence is TGTGCCAGCAGGGCAGGCTTGTATCAGCCCCAGCATTTT. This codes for CASRAGLYQPQHF.